This TCR beta chain was identified during a study of neurological immune-mediated disorders. Study conclusions and caveats: None of the CDR3 amino acid sequences of expanded clones were shared across subjects, and this suggested private repertoires in all groups.

As for the cDNA, it was generated by 5'RACE with 10-nucleotide random UMIs. Sequencing runs each yielded over 190 million TCR-beta sequences from 15-18 subjects. Via MiXCR, TCRdb re-called the 5' RACE reads, giving one row per CDR3 protein. The table includes about 53,000 distinct CDR3 sequences, 9% to 10% detected once. Indicated time point: longitudinal time-point 1 (baseline). This clonotype was seen repeatedly, ten times or more. Its antigen is not known. The sample was PBMCs. The receptor was isolated from a middle-aged woman in good health.

The CDR3 sequence is CASSYSWDSTRGLYGYTF. The CDR3, as DNA: TGTGCCAGCAGTTACTCGTGGGACAGCACCCGAGGGCTCTATGGCTACACCTTC. V gene TRBV6-2 or TRBV6-3 combines with J gene TRBJ1-2, with 7 positions matching TRBD1. The CDR3 is 18 amino acids. V was clipped by 0 bases and J by 4 bases; unmatched bases: 14. Germline-derived CDR1 and CDR2 are MNHEY and SVGEGT.